A selection of T cell receptor beta chains follows, all from one sample in a study of tumor-infiltrating lymphocytes in primary liver carcinoma. TCRdb reanalysed the multiplex PCR reads using MiXCR and keeps one entry per CDR3 protein. Among more than 95,000 distinct CDR3 sequences listed, 60% to 80% were seen once. Sequencing used liver tumor tissue from sampling region 3. These receptors were obtained from a woman aged 55-70 years with primary liver carcinoma and hepatitis B virus infection. The CDR3 runs from the conserved cysteine through the conserved F or W. Fields, in order: clone size, CDR3 length, V gene, J gene, D gene, CDR3 protein, CDR3 DNA. D genes are given only for firm matches. Not every row has a clone size; where given, it reads once, few, many or a size class.

NA,14,TRBV2,TRBJ2-3,NA,CASSGTIRTDTQYF,TGTGCAAGCAGTGGAACCATAAGGACAGATACGCAGTATTTT
NA,13,TRBV28,TRBJ2-3,NA,CASSTVGADTQYF,TGTGCCAGCAGTACAGTGGGAGCAGATACGCAGTATTTT
NA,11,TRBV6-6,TRBJ2-1,NA,CASSYPIEQFF,TGTGCCAGCAGTTATCCTATTGAGCAATTCTTC
NA,15,TRBV11-2,TRBJ2-1,NA,CSSSLASSSYNEQFF,TGTTCCAGCAGCTTAGCGTCTAGCTCTTACAATGAGCAGTTCTTC
NA,16,TRBV2,TRBJ2-2,TRBD1,CASMVSGGTGTGELFF,TGTGCCAGCATGGTGTCAGGGGGCACCGGCACCGGGGAGCTGTTTTTT
NA,14,TRBV11-2,TRBJ1-2,NA,CASSPQRGDMGYTF,TGTGCCAGCAGCCCCCAAAGGGGAGATATGGGCTACACCTTC
NA,16,TRBV11-2,TRBJ2-1,TRBD2,CASSRWTSELENEQLF,TGTGCCAGCAGCCGGTGGACTAGCGAGTTAGAGAATGAGCAGCTCTTC
NA,18,TRBV5-6,TRBJ2-1,NA,CASSLGGRRQVSHNEQFF,TGTGCCAGCAGCTTGGGAGGCCGGCGACAGGTATCCCACAATGAGCAGTTCTTC
NA,13,TRBV7-9,TRBJ2-3,NA,CASSSASVNTQYF,TGTGCCAGCAGTTCCGCTAGCGTAAATACGCAGTATTTT
NA,15,TRBV10-3,TRBJ2-2,TRBD2,CAISESRTSVAELFF,TGTGCCATCAGTGAGTCACGGACTAGCGTCGCGGAGCTGTTTTTT
NA,13,TRBV11-2,TRBJ1-2,NA,CAGSSHRNYGYAF,TGTGCCGGCAGCTCCCATAGGAACTATGGCTACGCCTTC
many,16,TRBV5-6,TRBJ1-3,NA,CASSSLGTPSGNTIYF,TGTGCCAGCAGCTCCCTCGGGACACCCTCTGGAAACACCATATATTTT
once,13,TRBV11-2,TRBJ1-6,NA,CTSSLEPGSPLYF,TGTACCAGCAGCTTGGAGCCAGGTTCACCCCTCTACTTT
NA,14,TRBV11-2,TRBJ2-5,NA,CAISRWGVLETQYF,TGTGCCATCAGCCGATGGGGTGTCCTGGAGACCCAGTACTTC
NA,14,TRBV6-1,TRBJ1-5,NA,CANSPVCSNQPQHF,TGTGCCAACAGCCCAGTGTGTAGCAATCAGCCCCAGCATTTT
NA,15,TRBV11-2,TRBJ2-3,NA,CASSSGLTGTDTQYF,TGTGCCAGCAGCTCAGGTCTAACAGGGACAGATACGCAGTATTTT